The 4 T cell receptor beta chains reported below all come from one sample, sequenced in a study of blood T cell repertoires in COVID-19. TCRdb's table, derived via immunoSEQ multiplex PCR, lists solely in-frame clones and lacks some. Among 94,000 or so clones, approximately 80% were seen once, and the ten largest hold around 25%. Sequenced: peripheral blood. The source of these receptors is a man in his fifties or sixties with acute or convalescent COVID-19.

The CDR3 region is CASRSSGAGTTTDTQYF. The CDR3 DNA is TGTGCCAGCAGATCCTCGGGGGCCGGGACTACCACAGATACGCAGTATTTT. The chain couples TRBV7-9 to TRBJ2-3, with a possible D match to TRBD2 (7 bases). The CDR3 is 17 residues long. V shed 6 bases and J shed 2 bases, with 21 bases lying between them. Germline CDR1 is SEHNR and CDR2 is FQNEAQ (reference sequence).

The chain couples TRBV18 to TRBJ1-5; possible D gene TRBD1, 6 bases. V was cut by 5 bases and J by 3 bases, with 20 bases left in between. The CDR3 extends over 17 amino acids. The germline CDR1 and CDR2 sequences are KGHSH and LQKENI. The CDR3 sequence is CASSSTGTSGINQPQHF. The CDR3 nucleotides are TGTGCCAGCTCATCTACCGGGACATCCGGCATCAATCAGCCCCAGCATTTT.

This clone was observed a few times. V and J are TRBV29-1 and TRBJ2-7, with 9 bases fitting TRBD2. Germline lookup yields CDR1 SQVTM and CDR2 ANQGSEA. Trimming removed 4 bases from V and 3 bases from J; junction bases left unmatched: 31. The CDR3 totals 22 residues. In nucleotides, the CDR3 is TGCAGCGTTGCTTTCGCCCGGCGGCCCGCTCCCCCGGAAGCGGGGGGAAGCTACGAGCAGTACTTC. This encodes CSVAFARRPAPPEAGGSYEQYF.

Points on this clone: The sample contains more than one DNA sequence encoding this CDR3. The chain uses TRBV28 and TRBJ1-2, with a possible D match to TRBD1 (6 bases). The germline CDR1 and CDR2 sequences are MDHEN and SYDVKM. This CDR3 contains 13 residues. V was shortened by 2 bases and J by 5 bases, with 9 bases between the two germline ends. CDR3 nucleotides: TGTGCCAGCAGTTTAAGCAGGGGTTATGGCTACACCTTC. Amino acids: CASSLSRGYGYTF.